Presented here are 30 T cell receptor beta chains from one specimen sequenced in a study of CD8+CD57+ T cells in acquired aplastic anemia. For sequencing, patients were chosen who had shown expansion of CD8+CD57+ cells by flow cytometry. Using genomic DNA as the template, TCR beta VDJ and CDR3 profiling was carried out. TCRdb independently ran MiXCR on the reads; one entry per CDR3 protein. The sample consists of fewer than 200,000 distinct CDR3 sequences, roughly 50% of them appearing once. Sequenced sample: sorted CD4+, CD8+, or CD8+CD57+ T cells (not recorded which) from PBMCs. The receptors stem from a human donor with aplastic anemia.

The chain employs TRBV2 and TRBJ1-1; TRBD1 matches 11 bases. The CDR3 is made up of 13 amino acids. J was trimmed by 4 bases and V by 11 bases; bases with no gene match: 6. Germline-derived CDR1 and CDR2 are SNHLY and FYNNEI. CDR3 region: CAGGGTGGTEAFF. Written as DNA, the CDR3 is TGTGCCGGTGGGGGGACAGGGGGCACTGAAGCTTTCTTT.

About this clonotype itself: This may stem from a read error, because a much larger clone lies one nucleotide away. The CDR3 coding sequence is TGTGCCAGCAGCCCTCTTATGGGCGATAATGAAAAACTGTTTTTT. Translated: CASSPLMGDNEKLFF. The chain recombines TRBV9 with TRBJ1-4; D call uncertain. CDR3 length: 15 amino acids. Germline V lookup: CDR1 SGDLS, CDR2 YYNGEE. The V end lost 4 bases, the J end lost 4 bases, and 14 bases lay between the germline ends.

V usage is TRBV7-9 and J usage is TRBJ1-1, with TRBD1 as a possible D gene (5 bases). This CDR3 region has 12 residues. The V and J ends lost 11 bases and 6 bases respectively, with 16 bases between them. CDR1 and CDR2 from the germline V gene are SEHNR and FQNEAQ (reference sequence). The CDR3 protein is CAGTGDLPEAFF. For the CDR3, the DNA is TGTGCCGGCACGGGGGACCTTCCTGAAGCTTTCTTT.

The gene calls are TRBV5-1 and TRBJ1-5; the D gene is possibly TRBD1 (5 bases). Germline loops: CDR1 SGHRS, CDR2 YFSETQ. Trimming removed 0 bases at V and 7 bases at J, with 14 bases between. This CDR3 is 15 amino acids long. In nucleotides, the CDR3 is TGCGCCAGCAGCTTGGTGAGTGGCGGGGGGCAGCCCCAGCATTTT. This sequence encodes CASSLVSGGGQPQHF.

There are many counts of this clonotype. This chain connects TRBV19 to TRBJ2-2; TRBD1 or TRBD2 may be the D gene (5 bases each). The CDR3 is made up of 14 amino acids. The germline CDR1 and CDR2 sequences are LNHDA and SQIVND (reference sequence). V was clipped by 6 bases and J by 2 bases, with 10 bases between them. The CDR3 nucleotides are TGTGCCAGTAGCCGGGACGCAAACACCGGGGAGCTGTTTTTT. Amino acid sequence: CASSRDANTGELFF.

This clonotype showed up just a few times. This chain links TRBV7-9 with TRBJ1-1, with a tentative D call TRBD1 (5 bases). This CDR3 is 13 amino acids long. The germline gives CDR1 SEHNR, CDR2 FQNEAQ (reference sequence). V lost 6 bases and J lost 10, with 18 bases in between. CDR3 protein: CASRNFRGEGAFF. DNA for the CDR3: TGTGCCAGCAGGAACTTCCGGGGGGAGGGAGCTTTCTTT.

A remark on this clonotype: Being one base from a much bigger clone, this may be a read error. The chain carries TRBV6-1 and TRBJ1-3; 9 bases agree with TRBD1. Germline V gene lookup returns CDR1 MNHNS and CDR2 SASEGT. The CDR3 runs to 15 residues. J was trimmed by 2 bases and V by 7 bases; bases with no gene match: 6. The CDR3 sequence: CASTRDRVPGNTIYF. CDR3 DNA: TGTGCCAGCACCCGGGACAGGGTGCCTGGAAACACCATATATTTT.

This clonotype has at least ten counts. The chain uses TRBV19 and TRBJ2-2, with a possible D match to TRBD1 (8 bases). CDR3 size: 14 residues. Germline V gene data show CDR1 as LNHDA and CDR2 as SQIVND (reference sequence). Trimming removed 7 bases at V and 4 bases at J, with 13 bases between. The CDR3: CASKRGQATGELFF. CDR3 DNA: TGTGCCAGTAAGCGGGGACAGGCCACCGGGGAGCTGTTTTTT.

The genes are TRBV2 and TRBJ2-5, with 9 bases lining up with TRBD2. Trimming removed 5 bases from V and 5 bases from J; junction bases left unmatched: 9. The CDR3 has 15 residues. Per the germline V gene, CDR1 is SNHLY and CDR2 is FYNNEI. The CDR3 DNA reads TGTGCCAGCAGTACCCATAGCGGGAGTGAGGAGACCCAGTACTTC. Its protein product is CASSTHSGSEETQYF.

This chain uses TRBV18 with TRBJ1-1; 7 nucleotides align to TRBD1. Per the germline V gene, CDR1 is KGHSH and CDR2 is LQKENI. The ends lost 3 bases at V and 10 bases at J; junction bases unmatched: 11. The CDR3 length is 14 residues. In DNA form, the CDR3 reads TGTGCCAGCTCACCCTCCGGGACAGTCACGTTAGCTTTCTTT. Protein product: CASSPSGTVTLAFF.

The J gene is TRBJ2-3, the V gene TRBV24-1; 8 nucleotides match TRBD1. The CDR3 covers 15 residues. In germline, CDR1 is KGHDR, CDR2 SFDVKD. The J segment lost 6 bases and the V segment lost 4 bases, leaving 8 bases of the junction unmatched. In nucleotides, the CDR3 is TGTGCCACCAGTGACAAAGGGACAGGCAGGGATACGCAGTATTTT. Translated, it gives CATSDKGTGRDTQYF.

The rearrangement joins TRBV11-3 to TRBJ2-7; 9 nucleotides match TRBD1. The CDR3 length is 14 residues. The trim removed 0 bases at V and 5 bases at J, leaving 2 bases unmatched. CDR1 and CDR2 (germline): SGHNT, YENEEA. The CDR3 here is CASSLDRTGDEQYF. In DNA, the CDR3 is TGTGCCAGCAGCTTAGATCGGACAGGGGACGAGCAGTACTTC.

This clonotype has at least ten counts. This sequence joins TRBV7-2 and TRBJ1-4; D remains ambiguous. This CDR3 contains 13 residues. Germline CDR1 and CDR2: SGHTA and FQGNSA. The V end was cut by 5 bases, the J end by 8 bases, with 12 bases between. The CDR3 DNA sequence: TGTGCCAGCAGCCGAACCGGGCCAGAAAAACTGTTTTTT. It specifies CASSRTGPEKLFF.

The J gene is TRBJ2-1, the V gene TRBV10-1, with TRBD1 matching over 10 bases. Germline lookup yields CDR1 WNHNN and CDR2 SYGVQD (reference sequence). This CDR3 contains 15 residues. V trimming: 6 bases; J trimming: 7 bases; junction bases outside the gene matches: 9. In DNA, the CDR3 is TGCGCCAGCAGAGCCGGGACAGGGGTCGAGAATGAGCAGTTCTTC. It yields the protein CASRAGTGVENEQFF.

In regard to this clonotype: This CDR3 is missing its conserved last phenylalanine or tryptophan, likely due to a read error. The CDR3 nucleotides are TGTGCCAGCAGCAGCAGGGAGGTCTATGGCTACACCCTC. Translation gives CASSSREVYGYTL. J is TRBJ1-2 and V is TRBV6-1; D may be TRBD1 (5 bases). This CDR3 has 13 residues. V was clipped by 6 bases and J by 4 bases, with 12 bases between them. Per the germline V gene, CDR1 is MNHNS and CDR2 is SASEGT.

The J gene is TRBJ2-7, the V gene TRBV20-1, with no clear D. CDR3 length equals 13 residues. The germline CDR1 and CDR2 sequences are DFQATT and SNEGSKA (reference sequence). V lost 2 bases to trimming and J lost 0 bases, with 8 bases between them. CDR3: CSARPRPSYEQYF. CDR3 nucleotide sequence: TGCAGTGCTAGACCCAGGCCCTCCTACGAGCAGTACTTC.

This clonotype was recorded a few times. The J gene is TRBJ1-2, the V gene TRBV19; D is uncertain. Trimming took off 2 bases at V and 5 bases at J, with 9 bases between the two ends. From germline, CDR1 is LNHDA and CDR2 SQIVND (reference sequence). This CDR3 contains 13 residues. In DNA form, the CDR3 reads TGTGCCAGTAGTATACAGAGAGGGTATGGCTACACCTTC. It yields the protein CASSIQRGYGYTF.

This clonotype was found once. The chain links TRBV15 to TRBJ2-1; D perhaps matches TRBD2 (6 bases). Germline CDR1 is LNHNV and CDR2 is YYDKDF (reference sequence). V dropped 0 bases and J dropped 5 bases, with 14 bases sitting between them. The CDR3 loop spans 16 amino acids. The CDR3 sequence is CATSRERLAPDNEQFF. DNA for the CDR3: TGTGCCACCAGCAGAGAGAGGCTAGCGCCCGACAATGAGCAGTTCTTC.

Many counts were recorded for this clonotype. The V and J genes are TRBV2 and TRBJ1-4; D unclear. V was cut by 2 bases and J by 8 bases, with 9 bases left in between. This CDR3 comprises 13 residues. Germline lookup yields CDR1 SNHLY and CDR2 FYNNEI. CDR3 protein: CASSERSLEKLFF. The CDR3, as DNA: TGTGCCAGCAGTGAAAGAAGCCTGGAAAAACTGTTTTTT.

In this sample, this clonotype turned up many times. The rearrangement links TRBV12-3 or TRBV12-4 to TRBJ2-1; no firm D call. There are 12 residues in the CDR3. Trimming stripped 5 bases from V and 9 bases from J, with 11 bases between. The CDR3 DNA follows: TGTGCCAGCAGTCCCAAGGTTGGTGAGCAGTTCTTC. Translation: CASSPKVGEQFF.

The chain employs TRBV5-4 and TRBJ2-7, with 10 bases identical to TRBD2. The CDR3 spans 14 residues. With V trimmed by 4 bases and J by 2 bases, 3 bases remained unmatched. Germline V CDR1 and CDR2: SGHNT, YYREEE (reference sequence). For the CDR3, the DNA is TGTGCCAGCAGCACGAGCGGGAGGGCCTACGAGCAGTACTTC. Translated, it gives CASSTSGRAYEQYF.

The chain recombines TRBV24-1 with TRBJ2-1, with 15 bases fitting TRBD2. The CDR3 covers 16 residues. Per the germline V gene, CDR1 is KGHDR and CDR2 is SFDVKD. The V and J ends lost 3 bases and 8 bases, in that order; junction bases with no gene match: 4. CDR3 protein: CATSDGLAGGPHEQFF. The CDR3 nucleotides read TGTGCCACCAGTGATGGACTAGCGGGGGGGCCACATGAGCAGTTCTTC.

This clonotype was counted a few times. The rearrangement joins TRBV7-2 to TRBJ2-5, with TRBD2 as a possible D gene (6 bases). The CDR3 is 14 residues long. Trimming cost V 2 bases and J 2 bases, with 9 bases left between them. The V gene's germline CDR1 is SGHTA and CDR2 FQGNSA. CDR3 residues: CASSLRSGQETQYF. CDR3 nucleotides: TGTGCCAGCAGCTTAAGGAGCGGGCAAGAGACCCAGTACTTC. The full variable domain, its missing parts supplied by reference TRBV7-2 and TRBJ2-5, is GAGVSQSPSNKVTEKGKDVELRCDPISGHTALYWYRQSLGQGLEFLIYFQGNSAPDKSGLPSDRFSAERTGGSVSTLTIQRTQQEDSAVYLCASSLRSGQETQYFGPGTRLLVL.

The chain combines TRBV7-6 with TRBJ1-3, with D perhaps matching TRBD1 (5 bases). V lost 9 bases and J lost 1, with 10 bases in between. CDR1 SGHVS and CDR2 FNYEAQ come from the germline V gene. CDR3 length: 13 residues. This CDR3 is CASMGGSGNTIYF. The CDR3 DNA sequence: TGTGCCAGTATGGGGGGGTCTGGAAACACCATATATTTT.

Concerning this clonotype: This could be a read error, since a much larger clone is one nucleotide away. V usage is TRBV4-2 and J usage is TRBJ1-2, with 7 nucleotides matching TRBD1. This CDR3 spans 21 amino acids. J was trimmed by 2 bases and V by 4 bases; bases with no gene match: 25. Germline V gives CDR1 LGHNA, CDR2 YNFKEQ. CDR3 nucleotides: TGTGCCAGCAGCCCACCAGGCTCGAACAGACGGACAGGCACCCTAAACTATGGCTACACCTTC. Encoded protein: CASSPPGSNRRTGTLNYGYTF.

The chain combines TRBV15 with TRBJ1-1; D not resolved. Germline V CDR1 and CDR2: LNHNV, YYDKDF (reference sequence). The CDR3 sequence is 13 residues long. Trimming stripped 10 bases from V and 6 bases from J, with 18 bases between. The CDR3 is CAIERGVFAEAFF. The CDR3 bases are TGTGCCATCGAGCGGGGAGTGTTTGCTGAAGCTTTCTTT.

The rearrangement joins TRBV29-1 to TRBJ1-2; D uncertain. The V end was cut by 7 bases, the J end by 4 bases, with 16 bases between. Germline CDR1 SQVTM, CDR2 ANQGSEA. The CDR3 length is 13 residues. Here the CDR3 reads CSAATSQSYGYTF. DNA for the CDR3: TGCAGCGCTGCGACTTCTCAATCCTATGGCTACACCTTC.

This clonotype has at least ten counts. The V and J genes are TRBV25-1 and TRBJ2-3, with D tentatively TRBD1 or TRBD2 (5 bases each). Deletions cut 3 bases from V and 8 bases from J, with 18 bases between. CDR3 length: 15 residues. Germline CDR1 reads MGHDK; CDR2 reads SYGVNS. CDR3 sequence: CASSDRYRDQGTQYF. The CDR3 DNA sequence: TGTGCCAGCAGTGATCGTTACCGGGACCAGGGTACGCAGTATTTT. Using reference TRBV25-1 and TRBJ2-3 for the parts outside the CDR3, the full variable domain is EADIYQTPRYLVIGTGKKITLECSQTMGHDKMYWYQQDPGMELHLIHYSYGVNSTEKGDLSSESTVSRIRTEHFPLTLESARPSHTSQYLCASSDRYRDQGTQYFGPGTRLTVL.

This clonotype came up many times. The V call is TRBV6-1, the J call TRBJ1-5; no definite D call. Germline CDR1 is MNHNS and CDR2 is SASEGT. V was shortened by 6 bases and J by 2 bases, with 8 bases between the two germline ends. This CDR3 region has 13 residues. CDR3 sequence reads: CASRGMGNQPQHF. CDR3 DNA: TGTGCCAGCAGGGGTATGGGCAATCAGCCCCAGCATTTT.

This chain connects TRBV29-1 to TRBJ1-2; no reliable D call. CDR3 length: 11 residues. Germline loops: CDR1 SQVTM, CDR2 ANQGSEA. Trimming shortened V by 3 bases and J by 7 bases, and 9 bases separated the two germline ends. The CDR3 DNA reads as TGCAGCGTTGAGAATAGGGTTGGCTACACCTTC. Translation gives CSVENRVGYTF. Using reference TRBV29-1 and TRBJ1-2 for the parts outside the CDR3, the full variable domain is SAVISQKPSRDICQRGTSLTIQCQVDSQVTMMFWYRQQPGQSLTLIATANQGSEATYESGFVIDKFPISRPNLTFSTLTVSNMSPEDSSIYLCSVENRVGYTFGSGTRLTVV.